The clone carrying this TCR beta chain was counted between two and nine times. Its antigen is undetermined. This entry belongs to a study of CD8 T cells in ankylosing spondylitis. CDR3 size: 14 residues. Germline lookup yields CDR1 DFQATT and CDR2 SNEGSKA (reference sequence). V was clipped by 3 bases and J by 4 bases, with 13 bases between them. Study results and caveats: Ankylosing spondylitis blood appeared to carry a characteristic TCR beta motif of several highly homologous variants.

TCRdb called the 5' RACE reads again in MiXCR, with one record for every CDR3 protein. The sample gives approximately 350,000 distinct CDR3 sequences, around 15% of which show up once; less than 1.1% is in the top ten. Source material: blood, either unsorted or a sorted T cell fraction (not recorded which). This TCR was recovered from a male donor with ankylosing spondylitis or in good health (not recorded which). The chain uses TRBV20-1 and TRBJ2-1, with D uncertain. The CDR3 is CSASFTPTYNEQFF. The CDR3 nucleotides are TGCAGTGCTAGCTTTACCCCAACATACAATGAGCAGTTCTTC.